The 16 T cell receptor beta chains listed next were all sequenced from one sample in a study of cytomegalovirus exposure and HLA in healthy donors (dated by TCRdb to the late 2010s). Receptor libraries were prepared by the immunoSEQ multiplex PCR assay. For the multiplex PCR, a mixture combining 60 forward primers for TCR Vbeta segments and 13 reverse primers for TCR Jbeta segments was used. Not all clones reach the TCRdb copy of this immuneACCESS table, which keeps in-frame sequences only. Checked studies attribute under half of the gap to unresolved V genes and leave the rest unexplained. The sample table lists 95,000 to 110,000 clones, 60% to 85% of them with a count of one. Of the sample, 5% to 6% is held by the ten largest clones. Sequencing used PBMCs. Receptor source: a woman aged 18-29 years in good health and CMV-seropositive.

Here the CDR3 reads CASSHRGQGAHEQYF. CDR3 nucleotide sequence: TGTGCCAGCTCACACCGTGGACAGGGCGCCCACGAGCAGTACTTC. The V gene is TRBV18, the J gene TRBJ2-7; 8 nucleotides line up with TRBD1. The CDR3 totals 15 residues. Per the germline V gene, CDR1 is KGHSH and CDR2 is LQKENI. V shed 4 bases and J 5 bases; nucleotides not matched to a gene: 10. Looking up the rest from reference TRBV18 and TRBJ2-7 gives the full variable domain: NAGVMQNPRHLVRRRGQEARLRCSPMKGHSHVYWYRQLPEEGLKFMVYLQKENIIDESGMPKERFSAEFPKEGPSILRIQQVVRGDSAAYFCASSHRGQGAHEQYFGPGTRLTVT.

The genes are TRBV6-6 and TRBJ1-5; weak D call: TRBD1 (5 bases). The CDR3 covers 12 residues. The V gene's germline CDR1 is MNHNY and CDR2 SVGAGI (reference sequence). With 5 bases removed from V and 9 bases from J, the gap between germline ends came to 11 bases. CDR3 sequence: CASSALRGPQHF. The CDR3 DNA follows: TGTGCCAGCAGTGCCCTTAGGGGGCCCCAGCATTTT.

The V and J genes are TRBV5-6 and TRBJ2-7; 7 bases align to TRBD2. CDR1 and CDR2 (germline): SGHDT, YYEEEE. V trimming: 4 bases; J trimming: 7 bases; junction bases outside the gene matches: 8. The CDR3 extends over 13 amino acids. The CDR3 spells CASSLAHGREQYF. The CDR3 coding sequence is TGTGCCAGCAGCCTAGCCCACGGGAGGGAGCAGTACTTC. Drawing the rest from reference TRBV5-6 and TRBJ2-7, the complete variable domain is DAGVTQSPTHLIKTRGQQVTLRCSPKSGHDTVSWYQQALGQGPQFIFQYYEEEERQRGNFPDRFSGHQFPNYSSELNVNALLLGDSALYLCASSLAHGREQYFGPGTRLTVT.

The CDR3 here is CASRVGLYEQYF. The CDR3 DNA is TGTGCCAGCAGGGTTGGGCTCTACGAGCAGTACTTC. The chain carries TRBV6-6 and TRBJ2-7; D uncertain. V lost 6 bases to trimming and J lost 3 bases, with 9 bases between them. This CDR3 region has 12 residues. Germline V gene data show CDR1 as MNHNY and CDR2 as SVGAGI (reference sequence).

CDR3 bases: TGCAGCGTTGTCCCCTCCACAGATACGCAGTATTTT. It is translated as CSVVPSTDTQYF. The rearrangement links TRBV29-1 to TRBJ2-3; D remains ambiguous. The CDR3 consists of 12 residues. Germline V CDR1 and CDR2: SQVTM, ANQGSEA. V lost 4 bases and J 2 bases, leaving 7 bases between the germline ends.

The genes are TRBV2 and TRBJ1-5; D unclear. Per germline, CDR1 SNHLY and CDR2 FYNNEI. V was trimmed by 7 bases and J by 1 base, leaving 14 bases between them. This CDR3 is 15 amino acids long. The CDR3 nucleotides read TGTGCCAGCACCAAAGGCGGGATGAGCAATCAGCCCCAGCATTTT. This codes for CASTKGGMSNQPQHF.

This rearrangement joins TRBV9 to TRBJ1-3; D may be TRBD1 (6 bases). The CDR3 extends over 15 amino acids. V dropped 1 base and J dropped 1 base, with 9 bases sitting between them. Germline-derived CDR1 and CDR2 are SGDLS and YYNGEE. The CDR3 loop reads CASSVQGISGNTIYF. DNA of the CDR3: TGTGCCAGCAGCGTACAGGGGATTTCTGGAAACACCATATATTTT.

This chain uses TRBV6-5 with TRBJ1-2, with TRBD1 as a possible D gene (5 bases). Per germline, CDR1 MNHEY and CDR2 SVGAGI. Trimming shortened V by 4 bases and J by 2 bases, and 17 bases separated the two germline ends. The CDR3 is made up of 16 amino acids. As DNA, the CDR3 is TGTGCCAGCAGTTCTAACGGACACGAAGAAAACTATGGCTACACCTTC. It yields the protein CASSSNGHEENYGYTF.

The sample holds a few counts of this clone. The chain's CDR3 is CASSPPNIAQDEAFF. The DNA of the CDR3 is TGCGCCAGCAGTCCCCCCAATATAGCGCAGGATGAAGCTTTCTTT. This rearrangement joins TRBV5-1 to TRBJ1-1; D is undetermined. Germline V gene lookup returns CDR1 SGHRS and CDR2 YFSETQ. CDR3 size: 15 residues. The germline V and J ends were trimmed by 5 bases and 7 bases, with 21 bases remaining between them. Based on the CDR3 plus reference TRBV5-1 and TRBJ1-1, the full variable domain is KAGVTQTPRYLIKTRGQQVTLSCSPISGHRSVSWYQQTPGQGLQFLFEYFSETQRNKGNFPGRFSGRQFSNSRSEMNVSTLELGDSALYLCASSPPNIAQDEAFFGQGTRLTVV.

This sequence joins TRBV10-3 and TRBJ2-3, with D unresolved. Germline loops: CDR1 ENHRY, CDR2 SYGVKD. Trimming removed 3 bases at V and 0 bases at J, with 16 bases between. This CDR3 contains 17 residues. Here the CDR3 reads CAISDSSYVLSTDTQYF. CDR3 DNA: TGTGCCATCAGTGATTCCTCGTATGTTCTCAGCACAGATACGCAGTATTTT.

This rearrangement joins TRBV30 to TRBJ2-7; D is unresolved. This CDR3 comprises 11 residues. The germline CDR1 and CDR2 sequences are GTSNPN and SVGIG (reference sequence). The germline V and J ends were trimmed by 5 bases and 5 bases, with 10 bases remaining between them. CDR3 in DNA: TGTGCCTGGGGCCTTTTGGACGAGCAGTACTTC. Its protein is CAWGLLDEQYF. The variable domain in full, completed from reference TRBV30 and TRBJ2-7, reads SQTIHQWPATLVQPVGSPLSLECTVEGTSNPNLYWYRQAAGRGLQLLFYSVGIGQISSEVPQNLSASRPQDRQFILSSKKLLLSDSGFYLCAWGLLDEQYFGPGTRLTVT.

The rearrangement joins TRBV2 to TRBJ2-1; D not resolved. The CDR3 has 15 amino acids. Germline CDR1 reads SNHLY; CDR2 reads FYNNEI. V gave up 3 bases and J gave up 0 bases, with 9 bases separating them. The CDR3 reads CASSEERSSYNEQFF. DNA of the CDR3: TGTGCCAGCAGTGAGGAAAGGAGCTCCTACAATGAGCAGTTCTTC. Based on the CDR3 plus reference TRBV2 and TRBJ2-1, the full variable domain is EPEVTQTPSHQVTQMGQEVILRCVPISNHLYFYWYRQILGQKVEFLVSFYNNEISEKSEIFDDQFSVERPDGSNFTLKIRSTKLEDSAMYFCASSEERSSYNEQFFGPGTRLTVL.

The rearrangement joins TRBV4-1 to TRBJ1-3; 7 bases agree with TRBD1. Per the germline V gene, CDR1 is MGHRA and CDR2 is YSYEKL. V lost 1 base, J lost 1 base, and 4 bases stayed unmatched. The CDR3 is made up of 16 amino acids. CDR3 residues: CASSQGGQRSGNTIYF. The CDR3 DNA follows: TGCGCCAGCAGCCAAGGGGGACAGAGGTCTGGAAACACCATATATTTT.

The chain employs TRBV28 and TRBJ1-2; D is perhaps TRBD1 (5 bases). The CDR3 covers 13 residues. Germline CDR1 and CDR2: MDHEN and SYDVKM. V was cut by 3 bases and J by 7 bases, with 12 bases left in between. The CDR3 sequence is CASSFAGLVGYTF. CDR3 bases: TGTGCCAGCAGTTTTGCAGGGCTGGTTGGCTACACCTTC.

As concerns this clone: Likely a read error: the CDR3 ends without its conserved phenylalanine or tryptophan. The V gene is TRBV4-1, the J gene TRBJ1-5, with 10 bases lining up with TRBD1. Germline V gene sequence: CDR1 MGHRA, CDR2 YSYEKL. This CDR3 contains 14 residues. The CDR3 spells CAISQGTGDQPQHV. The CDR3 DNA follows: TGCGCCATCAGCCAAGGGACAGGGGATCAGCCCCAGCATGTT.

The CDR3 loop reads CAWEGQPSGNTIYF. The CDR3 DNA reads as TGTGCCTGGGAGGGACAGCCCTCTGGAAACACCATATATTTT. The chain combines TRBV30 with TRBJ1-3, with TRBD1 matching over 7 bases. Germline V gene lookup returns CDR1 GTSNPN and CDR2 SVGIG (reference sequence). V gave up 5 bases and J gave up 0 bases; unmatched junction bases: 4. The CDR3 spans 14 residues.